Presented here are 8 T cell receptor beta chains from one specimen sequenced in a study of cytotoxic CD8 clonotypes in ibrutinib-treated CLL. TCRdb's table, derived via immunoSEQ multiplex PCR, lists solely in-frame clones and lacks some. The top ten clones hold more than 10% of a sample with some 140,000 clones, roughly three quarters of them seen once. Source: PBMCs, taken after 12 months of ibrutinib treatment. The receptors stem from a human donor with chronic lymphocytic leukemia.

This chain joins TRBV6-5 and TRBJ2-3, with 10 bases that match TRBD2. The CDR3 extends over 15 amino acids. Looked up from germline, CDR1 is MNHEY and CDR2 is SVGAGI. Trimming at V came to 5 bases and at J to 2 bases, leaving 4 bases not matched to a gene. The CDR3: CASSLAGATTDTQYF. Here the CDR3 DNA reads TGTGCCAGCAGTCTAGCGGGGGCAACCACAGATACGCAGTATTTT.

This chain links TRBV6-6 with TRBJ2-7; D is possibly TRBD2 (6 bases). The CDR3 runs to 16 residues. CDR1 MNHNY and CDR2 SVGAGI come from the germline V gene (reference sequence). Trimming stripped 0 bases from V and 2 bases from J, with 14 bases between. The CDR3 is CASSYSGRRGTYEQYF. The CDR3 bases are TGTGCCAGCAGTTACTCTGGGAGGAGGGGCACCTACGAGCAGTACTTC.

V gene TRBV6-5 combines with J gene TRBJ1-1; D ambiguous. Looked up from germline, CDR1 is MNHEY and CDR2 is SVGAGI. This CDR3 comprises 13 residues. Trimming shortened V by 4 bases and J by 5 bases, and 11 bases separated the two germline ends. CDR3 coding DNA: TGTGCCAGCAGTTGGGGATTGGGGACTGAAGCTTTCTTT. Protein product: CASSWGLGTEAFF.

CDR3 bases: TGTGCCAGCAGCTTAGGGACAGGGGACGAGCAGTACTTC. Encoded protein: CASSLGTGDEQYF. The chain combines TRBV7-3 with TRBJ2-7; TRBD1 aligns across 10 bases. The V gene end was trimmed by 2 bases and the J gene end by 5 bases; junction bases not matched to a gene: 0. CDR3 length: 13 residues. The germline CDR1 and CDR2 sequences are SGHTA and FQGTGA.

V and J are TRBV7-3 and TRBJ2-1; D gene uncertain. V gave up 3 bases and J gave up 0 bases, with 15 bases separating them. The CDR3 runs 17 residues. Germline V CDR1 and CDR2: SGHTA, FQGTGA. CDR3 residues: CASSLGSIGSSYNEQFF. CDR3 DNA sequence: TGTGCCAGCAGCTTGGGATCTATAGGCTCCTCCTACAATGAGCAGTTCTTC. The full variable domain, with the rest looked up from reference TRBV7-3 and TRBJ2-1, is GAGVSQTPSNKVTEKGKYVELRCDPISGHTALYWYRQSLGQGPEFLIYFQGTGAADDSGLPNDRFFAVRPEGSVSTLKIQRTERGDSAVYLCASSLGSIGSSYNEQFFGPGTRLTVL.

The chain has TRBV27 and TRBJ2-1; D may correspond to TRBD1 or TRBD2 (5 bases each). This CDR3 has 16 residues. The germline gives CDR1 MNHEY, CDR2 SMNVEV (reference sequence). V dropped 6 bases and J dropped 0 bases, with 15 bases sitting between them. DNA for the CDR3: TGTGCCAGCAGCCGGGACCTACCGAGCTCCTACAATGAGCAGTTCTTC. As protein: CASSRDLPSSYNEQFF.

V is TRBV7-9 and J is TRBJ2-1; TRBD2 might be the D (6 bases). The germline V gene has CDR1 SEHNR and CDR2 FQNEAQ (reference sequence). The V and J ends lost 4 bases and 3 bases respectively, with 16 bases between them. The CDR3 spans 16 residues. For the CDR3, the DNA is TGTGCCAGCAGCTACAGTGGGCGGGGAAACTACAATGAGCAGTTCTTC. Translation: CASSYSGRGNYNEQFF.

This chain connects TRBV4-3 to TRBJ2-7, with 10 bases fitting TRBD2. With V trimmed by 1 base and J by 0 bases, 3 bases remained unmatched. The CDR3 length is 16 residues. Germline V gene sequence: CDR1 LGHNA, CDR2 YSLEER. The CDR3 sequence is CASSQGTSGISYEQYF. CDR3 in DNA: TGCGCCAGCAGCCAAGGGACTAGCGGAATCTCCTACGAGCAGTACTTC.